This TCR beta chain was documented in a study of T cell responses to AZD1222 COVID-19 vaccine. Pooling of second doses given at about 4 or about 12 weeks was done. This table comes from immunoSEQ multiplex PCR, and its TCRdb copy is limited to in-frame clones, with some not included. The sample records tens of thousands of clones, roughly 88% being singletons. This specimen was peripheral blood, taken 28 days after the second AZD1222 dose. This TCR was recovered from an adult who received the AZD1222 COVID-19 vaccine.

The CDR3 DNA follows: TGTGCCAGCAGCGTAGATGGCACAGGGGTGGTTTCGGAGCTGTTTTTT. Protein sequence: CASSVDGTGVVSELFF. The chain links TRBV9 to TRBJ2-2, with TRBD1 matching 7 bases. CDR1 is SGDLS and CDR2 is YYNGEE in the germline V gene. The CDR3 has 16 amino acids. J was trimmed by 10 bases and V by 0 bases; bases with no gene match: 12.